The 17 T cell receptor beta chains presented below share a single source sample, sequenced in a study of blood T cell repertoires in COVID-19. Generated by immunoSEQ multiplex PCR, the TCRdb table keeps only in-frame clones and is missing some. The table has about 430,000 clones, approximately 90% seen once. Sequencing was carried out using PBMCs or T cells enriched from blood (not recorded which). These receptors all come from a woman under 30 who had been exposed to COVID-19.

About this clone: Other DNA sequences in the same sample also yield this CDR3. The chain employs TRBV6-5 and TRBJ1-3, with 7 bases matching TRBD1. With 6 bases clipped from V and 0 bases from J, the junction kept 5 bases outside the gene matches. CDR1 MNHEY and CDR2 SVGAGI come from the germline V gene. The CDR3 loop spans 15 amino acids. Written as DNA, the CDR3 is TGTGCCAGCAGCCTGGACAGGTTCTCTGGAAACACCATATATTTT. Encoded protein: CASSLDRFSGNTIYF.

The count of this clone is one. V gene TRBV3-1 (or the pseudogene TRBV3-2) combines with J gene TRBJ2-5, with 7 bases matching TRBD2. The CDR3 length is 17 residues. The V gene's germline CDR1 is LGHDT and CDR2 YNNKEL (reference sequence). V shed 4 bases and J 7 bases; nucleotides not matched to a gene: 18. CDR3 DNA sequence: TGTGCCAGCAGCCGCGGGGGAGGACTGGCGGGATCGGGGACCCAGTACTTC. Translated: CASSRGGGLAGSGTQYF.

V is TRBV4-1 and J is TRBJ1-5; TRBD1 agrees at 9 bases. The length of the CDR3 is 17 residues. Germline lookup yields CDR1 MGHRA and CDR2 YSYEKL. Trimming cost V 4 bases and J 3 bases; bases outside gene matches: 10. This chain's CDR3 is CASSPLPGQGPNQPQHF. The CDR3 DNA follows: TGCGCCAGCAGCCCCCTACCGGGACAGGGCCCCAATCAGCCCCAGCATTTT.

This sequence joins TRBV2 and TRBJ1-2, with D possibly being TRBD1 (6 bases). The V and J ends lost 7 bases and 8 bases respectively, with 20 bases between them. Germline V lookup: CDR1 SNHLY, CDR2 FYNNEI. CDR3 size: 14 residues. Written as DNA, the CDR3 is TGTGCCAGCACGCCTCAGGGGCTCGTGGAGGGCTACACCTTC. This encodes CASTPQGLVEGYTF.

The V and J genes are TRBV24-1 and TRBJ1-2; TRBD1 agrees at 9 bases. V lost 3 bases to trimming and J lost 4 bases; unmatched junction nucleotides: 8. CDR1 is KGHDR, CDR2 SFDVKD, per germline. The CDR3 contains 16 residues. CDR3 sequence: CATSDPRTGASYGYTF. The CDR3 bases are TGTGCCACCAGTGATCCTCGGACAGGGGCCAGCTATGGCTACACCTTC.

The DNA of the CDR3 is TGTGCCAGCAGTTTACAGGCGAACACCGGGGAGCTGTTTTTT. The encoded protein is CASSLQANTGELFF. The J gene is TRBJ2-2, the V gene TRBV6-5; a possible D gene is TRBD1 (5 bases). The CDR3 is 14 amino acids. V lost 4 bases, J lost 0 bases, and 6 bases lay in between. CDR1 and CDR2 (germline): MNHEY, SVGAGI.

The chain carries TRBV3-1 (or the pseudogene TRBV3-2) and TRBJ1-4; D is ambiguous. This CDR3 contains 11 residues. Deletions cut 11 bases from V and 8 bases from J, with 12 bases between. From germline, CDR1 is LGHDT and CDR2 YNNKEL (reference sequence). This CDR3 is CAEGEVEKLFF. The DNA for the CDR3 is TGTGCCGAGGGTGAGGTGGAAAAACTGTTTTTT.

This chain uses TRBV24-1 with TRBJ2-2; 8 positions match TRBD1. The CDR3 is 13 amino acids. Losses at the gene ends were 9 bases for V and 8 bases for J; bases not matched to a gene: 7. Germline CDR1 KGHDR, CDR2 SFDVKD. The CDR3 is CATASRGPGELFF. The CDR3 coding sequence is TGTGCCACCGCGTCCAGGGGGCCAGGGGAGCTGTTTTTT.

The gene calls are TRBV18 and TRBJ2-3; the match to TRBD1 covers 9 bases. The CDR3 has 15 residues. Germline V gene data show CDR1 as KGHSH and CDR2 as LQKENI. With 6 bases clipped from V and 3 bases from J, the junction kept 7 bases outside the gene matches. The CDR3 loop is CASSQSGQGTDTQYF. The CDR3 DNA sequence: TGTGCCAGCTCCCAGTCGGGACAGGGAACAGATACGCAGTATTTT.

V usage is TRBV28 and J usage is TRBJ2-7, with D maybe TRBD1 (6 bases). CDR3 length equals 17 residues. V dropped 5 bases and J dropped 0 bases, with 20 bases sitting between them. Germline values: CDR1 MDHEN, CDR2 SYDVKM. CDR3 coding DNA: TGTGCCAGCAGTGCCATAATCCAAACAGGGAGCTCCTACGAGCAGTACTTC. Its protein is CASSAIIQTGSSYEQYF. Drawing the rest from reference TRBV28 and TRBJ2-7, the complete variable domain is DVKVTQSSRYLVKRTGEKVFLECVQDMDHENMFWYRQDPGLGLRLIYFSYDVKMKEKGDIPEGYSVSREKKERFSLILESASTNQTSMYLCASSAIIQTGSSYEQYFGPGTRLTVT.

V and J are TRBV5-1 and TRBJ2-7; 11 bases agree with TRBD2. Germline CDR1 is SGHRS and CDR2 is YFSETQ. V shed 3 bases and J 6 bases; nucleotides not matched to a gene: 5. The CDR3 totals 14 residues. Written as DNA, the CDR3 is TGCGCCAGCAGCTCCTCGACTAGCGGGATCGAGCAGTACTTC. Amino acids: CASSSSTSGIEQYF.

The chain combines TRBV7-2 with TRBJ1-4; tentatively, D is TRBD1 (5 bases). The CDR3 is 15 residues long. The germline V and J ends were trimmed by 2 bases and 6 bases, with 13 bases remaining between them. Germline-derived CDR1 and CDR2 are SGHTA and FQGNSA. The CDR3 nucleotides are TGTGCCAGCAGCTTACAGGGTCAGGTGGATGAAAAACTGTTTTTT. Its protein is CASSLQGQVDEKLFF. Together with reference TRBV7-2 and TRBJ1-4, the CDR3 gives the full variable domain: GAGVSQSPSNKVTEKGKDVELRCDPISGHTALYWYRQSLGQGLEFLIYFQGNSAPDKSGLPSDRFSAERTGGSVSTLTIQRTQQEDSAVYLCASSLQGQVDEKLFFGSGTQLSVL.

The J gene is TRBJ1-4, the V gene TRBV19; D is uncertain. The CDR3 has 14 amino acids. Trimming left V 6 bases short and J 7 bases short, with 15 bases between. The germline V gene encodes CDR1 LNHDA and CDR2 SQIVND (reference sequence). The CDR3: CASSLTISGEKLFF. For the CDR3, the DNA is TGTGCCAGTAGCCTAACTATCAGTGGTGAAAAACTGTTTTTT.

The rearrangement links TRBV7-3 to TRBJ2-2; the D gene is possibly TRBD2 (5 bases). This CDR3 region has 13 residues. Trimming took off 1 base at V and 6 bases at J, with 6 bases between the two ends. Germline V CDR1 and CDR2: SGHTA, FQGTGA. The CDR3 nucleotides are TGTGCCAGCAGCTTAATGGGAGCCGGGGAGCTGTTTTTT. This encodes CASSLMGAGELFF.

The V gene is TRBV21-1, the J gene TRBJ2-7; the table gives TRBD1 as D, unverified against the DNA. TRBV21-1 is designated a pseudogene. This CDR3 spans 16 amino acids. CDR3 sequence (DNA): TGTGCCAGCTCCCAAACCCCGGGACAGGGTTCCTACGAGCAGTACTTC. Its protein is CASSQTPGQGSYEQYF.

The rearrangement links TRBV12-5 to TRBJ1-1; D perhaps matches TRBD1 (5 bases). Germline CDR1 reads LGHNT; CDR2 reads FRNRAP. This CDR3 is built from 13 residues. The germline V and J ends were trimmed by 3 bases and 4 bases, with 9 bases remaining between them. CDR3 sequence reads: CASGLGVGTEAFF. The CDR3 nucleotides read TGTGCTAGTGGTTTAGGGGTTGGCACTGAAGCTTTCTTT. Full variable domain (missing parts from reference TRBV12-5 and TRBJ1-1): DARVTQTPRHKVTEMGQEVTMRCQPILGHNTVFWYRQTMMQGLELLAYFRNRAPLDDSGMPKDRFSAEMPDATLATLKIQPSEPRDSAVYFCASGLGVGTEAFFGQGTRLTVV.

The chain combines TRBV30 with TRBJ1-1; D gene unclear. The V and J ends lost 0 bases and 0 bases respectively, with 11 bases between them. Looked up from germline, CDR1 is GTSNPN and CDR2 is SVGIG (reference sequence). The CDR3 runs 15 residues. For the CDR3, the DNA is TGTGCCTGGAGTGTACCTTTGCGGATGAACACTGAAGCTTTCTTT. Translated: CAWSVPLRMNTEAFF.